The 27 T cell receptor beta chains below come from one sample, sequenced in a study of Graves' ophthalmopathy and Graves' hyperthyroidism. The authors amplified TCR beta CDR3 regions from RNA transcripts. First-round RT-PCR used HTBI primers; second-round multiplex PCR followed. One entry per CDR3 protein results from TCRdb running MiXCR on the multiplex PCR reads. The table shows roughly 700,000 distinct CDR3 sequences, with roughly two fifths occurring only once. The material sequenced was peripheral blood. The receptor source for this set is an adult man with Graves' ophthalmopathy.

J is TRBJ1-4 and V is TRBV10-3; tentative D call: TRBD1 (5 bases). V lost 4 bases to trimming and J lost 4 bases, with 22 bases between them. CDR1 ENHRY and CDR2 SYGVKD come from the germline V gene. The CDR3 loop spans 18 amino acids. Written as DNA, the CDR3 is TGTGCCATCAGTGCCTCAGACCCGGGACTTGGGGGTAATGAAAAACTGTTTTTT. Translating it yields CAISASDPGLGGNEKLFF.

This clonotype has a count of ten or more. The chain carries TRBV11-2 and TRBJ2-2; no reliable D call. CDR1 and CDR2 from the germline V gene are SGHAT and FQNNGV. The CDR3 loop spans 11 amino acids. CDR3 coding DNA: TGTGGTACTGAGGACACCGGGGAGCTGTTTTTT. The encoded protein is CGTEDTGELFF. The whole variable domain, filled in from reference TRBV11-2 and TRBJ2-2, reads EAGVAQSPRYKIIEKRQSVAFWCNPISGHATLYWYQQILGQGPKLLIQFQNNGVVDDSQLPKDRFSAERLKGVDSTLKIQPAKLEDSAVYLCGTEDTGELFFGEGSRLTVL.

This chain joins TRBV9 and TRBJ2-5; 7 bases are shared with TRBD1. Trimming took 9 bases from V and 3 from J; bases not matched to a gene: 11. Germline loops: CDR1 SGDLS, CDR2 YYNGEE. The CDR3 sequence is 14 residues long. CDR3 amino acids: CATSDTGVEETQYF. The CDR3 DNA sequence: TGTGCCACCAGTGATACAGGGGTGGAAGAGACCCAGTACTTC. The full variable domain, with the rest looked up from reference TRBV9 and TRBJ2-5, is DSGVTQTPKHLITATGQRVTLRCSPRSGDLSVYWYQQSLDQGLQFLIQYYNGEERAKGNILERFSAQQFPDLHSELNLSSLELGDSALYFCATSDTGVEETQYFGPGTRLLVL.

This clonotype showed up many times. The CDR3 reads CSVTGFGGYTF. The CDR3 bases are TGCAGCGTTACAGGGTTTGGTGGCTACACCTTC. The chain carries TRBV29-1 and TRBJ1-2, with a tentative D call TRBD1 (6 bases). Looked up from germline, CDR1 is SQVTM and CDR2 is ANQGSEA. The CDR3 has 11 residues. V was pared by 5 bases and J by 7 bases, with 11 bases between.

The chain joins TRBV7-9 to TRBJ2-7, with D possibly TRBD2 on 5 matching bases. Trimming removed 5 bases from V and 3 bases from J, with 14 bases in between. Looked up from germline, CDR1 is SEHNR and CDR2 is FQNEAQ (reference sequence). There are 14 residues in the CDR3. The CDR3 nucleotides are TGTGCCAGCAGCCCCAAGGCGGGTTTCTACGAGCAGTACTTC. Protein product: CASSPKAGFYEQYF.

Remarks on this clonotype: Sequence at one end of the junction differs from germline and may be a read error. The genes are TRBV7-7 and TRBJ2-5, with D unclear. This CDR3 has 13 residues. Germline lookup yields CDR1 SSHAT and CDR2 FNYEAQ (reference sequence). This CDR3 is CASSLMWKETQYF. The CDR3 bases are TGTGCTAGCAGCTTAATGTGGAAAGAGACCCAGTACTTC.

The sample holds a few counts of this clonotype. The V and J genes are TRBV6-6 and TRBJ1-1; D call uncertain. V lost 1 base and J lost 11, with 17 bases in between. This CDR3 is 14 amino acids long. CDR1 is MNHNY and CDR2 is SVGAGI in the germline V gene (reference sequence). The CDR3 DNA reads TGTGCCAGCAGTTACTTGACCGACGACCGCCCCGCTTTCTTT. It yields the protein CASSYLTDDRPAFF.

V usage is TRBV2 and J usage is TRBJ1-5; TRBD1 might be the D (6 bases). The CDR3 totals 13 residues. V lost 10 bases to trimming and J lost 5 bases, with 15 bases between them. The V gene's germline CDR1 is SNHLY and CDR2 FYNNEI. The CDR3 sequence: CATRGVAHQPQHF. The CDR3 DNA reads TGTGCCACCAGGGGTGTGGCCCATCAGCCCCAGCATTTT.

A note on this clonotype: A much larger clone sits a single nucleotide away, making a read error possible. The chain uses TRBV11-2 and TRBJ1-2; 7 nucleotides agree with TRBD1. CDR1 is SGHAT and CDR2 is FQNNGV in the germline V gene. This CDR3 has 14 amino acids. Losses at the gene ends were 4 bases for V and 2 bases for J; bases not matched to a gene: 4. The chain's CDR3 is CASSYGRGNYGYTF. CDR3 DNA: TGTGCCAGCAGCTATGGCAGGGGGAACTATGGCTACACCTTC.

This clonotype was found many times. The chain is built from TRBV7-9 and TRBJ1-1; TRBD1 is a possible D gene (5 bases). The CDR3 loop spans 14 amino acids. V lost 5 bases to trimming and J lost 0 bases, with 10 bases between them. CDR1 is SEHNR and CDR2 is FQNEAQ in the germline V gene (reference sequence). CDR3 in DNA: TGTGCCAGCAGCGTTGACAGCCTGAACACTGAAGCTTTCTTT. Its translation: CASSVDSLNTEAFF.

This clonotype was counted at least ten times. V gene TRBV10-2 combines with J gene TRBJ1-3; D is perhaps TRBD1 (5 bases). The CDR3 extends over 13 amino acids. Germline V gene lookup returns CDR1 WSHSY and CDR2 SAAADI. The germline V and J ends were trimmed by 7 bases and 4 bases, with 11 bases remaining between them. CDR3: CASTGGGGNTIYF. CDR3 in DNA: TGCGCCAGCACGGGCGGGGGAGGAAACACCATATATTTT.

The V and J genes are TRBV19 and TRBJ1-3; D unclear. Trimming left V 3 bases short and J 0 bases short, with 15 bases between. The CDR3 is made up of 17 amino acids. Germline V CDR1 and CDR2: LNHDA, SQIVND (reference sequence). CDR3 DNA: TGTGCCAGTAGTATTGGTACAGCGAAGAGCTCTGGAAACACCATATATTTT. This translates into CASSIGTAKSSGNTIYF.

Many counts were recorded for this clonotype. V usage is TRBV2 and J usage is TRBJ1-1, with TRBD1 identical over 8 bases. In germline, CDR1 is SNHLY, CDR2 FYNNEI. The V segment lost 1 base and the J segment 4 bases; nucleotides outside the gene matches: 11. This CDR3 is 17 amino acids long. In DNA form, the CDR3 reads TGTGCCAGCAGTGAAGGAACAAGAATCAGGGGGCTCACTGAAGCTTTCTTT. Translated, it gives CASSEGTRIRGLTEAFF.

The chain links TRBV6-4 to TRBJ1-1, with D possibly TRBD1 on 6 matching bases. Trimming stripped 2 bases from V and 6 bases from J, with 10 bases between. This CDR3 has 13 amino acids. Germline V gene lookup returns CDR1 MRHNA and CDR2 SNTAGT. The CDR3 loop is CASSDTGFAEAFF. CDR3 nucleotide sequence: TGTGCCAGCAGTGACACAGGGTTTGCTGAAGCTTTCTTT.

The V gene is TRBV28, the J gene TRBJ1-2; the D gene is possibly TRBD1 (6 bases). The V and J ends lost 4 bases and 5 bases respectively, with 23 bases between them. Germline CDR1 and CDR2: MDHEN and SYDVKM. This CDR3 region has 17 residues. The chain's CDR3 is CASSSPTAAGEDYGYTF. CDR3 DNA sequence: TGTGCCAGCAGTTCACCAACCGCGGCAGGGGAGGATTATGGCTACACCTTC.

On this clonotype itself: At one boundary the junction diverges from the germline segment, which might be a read error. The chain uses TRBV20-1 and TRBJ1-1, with D possibly being TRBD1 (5 bases). In germline, CDR1 is DFQATT, CDR2 SNEGSKA (reference sequence). The CDR3 extends over 15 amino acids. This CDR3 reads CSARQHQGFQPEALF. The DNA for the CDR3 is TGCAGTGCTAGACAACATCAGGGATTTCAGCCTGAAGCTCTCTTT.

Comment on this clonotype: This clone may be a read error of a much larger clone one base away. This chain links TRBV10-3 with TRBJ2-7; the D is unclear. Germline values: CDR1 ENHRY, CDR2 SYGVKD. The V and J ends lost 5 bases and 2 bases respectively, with 4 bases between them. The CDR3 spans 11 residues. The CDR3: CAISSAYEQYF. CDR3 nucleotides: TGTGCCATCAGTTCCGCCTACGAGCAGTACTTC.

This clonotype came up a few times. The rearrangement joins TRBV20-1 to TRBJ2-5; 8 nucleotides match TRBD2. With V trimmed by 3 bases and J by 2 bases, 2 bases remained unmatched. CDR3 size: 13 residues. CDR1 DFQATT and CDR2 SNEGSKA come from the germline V gene (reference sequence). The CDR3 sequence is CSASSGNQETQYF. The CDR3 DNA is TGCAGTGCTAGTAGCGGGAATCAAGAGACCCAGTACTTC.

At least ten counts were recorded for this clonotype. This rearrangement joins TRBV7-9 to TRBJ1-1; D may be TRBD1 (6 bases). Trimming took 0 bases from V and 3 from J, leaving 11 bases between them. The CDR3 has 15 amino acids. Germline loops: CDR1 SEHNR, CDR2 FQNEAQ (reference sequence). For the CDR3, the DNA is TGTGCCAGCAGCTTAGCTCCGACAGGATACACTGAAGCTTTCTTT. This encodes CASSLAPTGYTEAFF.

The CDR3, as DNA: TGTGCCAGCAGTGAACGCATCCCGCCGGGTCGGACTGAAGCTTTCTTT. Its protein is CASSERIPPGRTEAFF. V and J are TRBV2 and TRBJ1-1, with D unresolved. The CDR3 loop spans 16 amino acids. Germline loops: CDR1 SNHLY, CDR2 FYNNEI. The V end lost 2 bases, the J end lost 5 bases, and 18 bases lay between the germline ends.

The chain has TRBV20-1 and TRBJ2-7; TRBD2 aligns across 10 bases. Germline V gene sequence: CDR1 DFQATT, CDR2 SNEGSKA (reference sequence). The CDR3 is 17 amino acids. V dropped 0 bases and J dropped 3; count of bases not matched to a gene: 11. CDR3 amino acids: CSARDPLAGVPNYEQYF. The CDR3 DNA follows: TGCAGTGCTAGAGATCCTCTAGCGGGAGTGCCAAACTACGAGCAGTACTTC.

This chain uses TRBV6-5 with TRBJ2-7, with no clear D. The CDR3 totals 13 residues. The V end was cut by 5 bases, the J end by 7 bases, with 15 bases between. The germline V gene has CDR1 MNHEY and CDR2 SVGAGI. CDR3: CASSHWDVGEQYF. The CDR3 coding sequence is TGTGCCAGCAGTCACTGGGATGTGGGGGAGCAGTACTTC.

This chain joins TRBV9 and TRBJ1-2; TRBD1 aligns across 9 bases. Unmatched junction bases numbered 6, after V lost 2 bases and J lost 4 bases. The CDR3 contains 15 residues. CDR1 and CDR2 from the germline V gene are SGDLS and YYNGEE. The CDR3 sequence: CASSVRDRELYGYTF. CDR3 coding DNA: TGTGCCAGCAGCGTCCGGGACAGGGAGCTCTATGGCTACACCTTC. The full variable domain, in which reference TRBV9 and TRBJ1-2 provide the parts outside the CDR3, is DSGVTQTPKHLITATGQRVTLRCSPRSGDLSVYWYQQSLDQGLQFLIQYYNGEERAKGNILERFSAQQFPDLHSELNLSSLELGDSALYFCASSVRDRELYGYTFGSGTRLTVV.

The V gene is TRBV20-1, the J gene TRBJ2-7; 7 positions match TRBD2. V lost 5 bases and J lost 5; bases outside the gene matches: 12. The CDR3 length is 14 residues. CDR1 and CDR2 from the germline V gene are DFQATT and SNEGSKA (reference sequence). In nucleotides, the CDR3 is TGCAGTGCTCCAGACGGGACTATCGTCGACGAGCAGTACTTC. It translates to CSAPDGTIVDEQYF.

This clonotype was seen a handful of times. V is TRBV10-1 and J is TRBJ2-7; D might be TRBD1 (5 bases). Looked up from germline, CDR1 is WNHNN and CDR2 is SYGVQD (reference sequence). The CDR3 covers 15 residues. V lost 6 bases and J 2 bases, leaving 17 bases between the germline ends. The CDR3 sequence: CASRVRGFATYEQYF. CDR3 sequence (DNA): TGCGCCAGCAGGGTAAGGGGCTTTGCAACCTACGAGCAGTACTTC.

This sequence joins TRBV25-1 and TRBJ1-2; tentative D call: TRBD1 (5 bases). The V and J ends lost 3 bases and 6 bases respectively, with 14 bases between them. Germline V gene data show CDR1 as MGHDK and CDR2 as SYGVNS. The CDR3 runs to 14 residues. The CDR3 is CASSDSAGANGYTF. CDR3 coding DNA: TGTGCCAGCAGTGATAGTGCCGGGGCGAATGGCTACACCTTC.

The chain carries TRBV20-1 and TRBJ2-7; 9 bases fit TRBD1. CDR1 is DFQATT, CDR2 SNEGSKA, per germline (reference sequence). The ends lost 6 bases at V and 5 bases at J; junction bases unmatched: 11. The CDR3 spans 14 residues. CDR3 in DNA: TGCAGTGCCGCAACGGGACAGGGTGTCCACGAGCAGTACTTC. Its protein is CSAATGQGVHEQYF.